The clone carrying this T cell receptor (beta chain) was recorded a few times. As handled by the study authors: Reference gene primer amplification yielded estimated nucleated cell counts. The method was immunoSEQ multiplex PCR; TCRdb's version includes in-frame clones alone and lacks a portion of them. V and J calls plus clone size are reproduced from that table; the DNA served to infer D and trimming. The sample includes approximately 120,000 clones, around 70% of them seen just once. The entry originates in a study of blood T cell repertoires in COVID-19. About the study: Researchers got acute and convalescent COVID-19 samples from the United States, Italy and Spain.

The CDR3 sequence is 16 residues long. Trimming left V 3 bases short and J 4 bases short, with 16 bases between. Per the germline V gene, CDR1 is MGHDK and CDR2 is SYGVNS. This chain links TRBV25-1 with TRBJ1-5; weak D call: TRBD1 (5 bases). The TCR sequence derives from a man older than 75 with COVID-19, enrolled during active disease. The sequenced sample was peripheral blood. The CDR3 reads CASSESVRASNQPQHF. CDR3 sequence (DNA): TGTGCCAGCAGTGAGTCCGTCAGGGCAAGTAATCAGCCCCAGCATTTT.